A selection of T cell receptor beta chains follows, all from one sample in a study of CD8 T cell repertoires and HIV-1 epitope variants. What these receptors recognize is not known. The data were produced by immunoSEQ multiplex PCR, yet TCRdb's version contains in-frame clones alone and is incomplete. The sample has approximately 1,800 clones, 69% seen once. Sequencing used cultured CD8+ T cells derived from PBMCs. Receptors originate from a male donor with HIV. The CDR3 runs from the conserved cysteine through the conserved F or W. Fields, in order: CDR3 length, clone size, V gene, J gene, CDR3 protein. Only some rows state a clone size, as once, few, many or a class for expanded clones.

CDR3 length: 15; clone size: NA; V gene: TRBV6-9; J gene: TRBJ1-6; CDR3 protein: CASSYSKRYNSPLHF
CDR3 length: 16; clone size: NA; V gene: TRBV2; J gene: TRBJ2-3; CDR3 protein: CASSETSGGLGDTQYF
CDR3 length: 15; clone size: NA; V gene: TRBV4-2; J gene: TRBJ2-1; CDR3 protein: CASSPGLATYNEQFF
CDR3 length: 16; clone size: NA; V gene: TRBV11-2; J gene: TRBJ1-5; CDR3 protein: CASSLGGDLSNQPQHF
CDR3 length: 13; clone size: NA; V gene: TRBV5-4; J gene: TRBJ2-7; CDR3 protein: CASSFQGGSEQYF
CDR3 length: 14; clone size: NA; V gene: TRBV9; J gene: TRBJ2-7; CDR3 protein: CASSVSGGMDEQYF
CDR3 length: 12; clone size: NA; V gene: TRBV7-2; J gene: TRBJ1-1; CDR3 protein: CASSLGNPEAFF
CDR3 length: 14; clone size: once; V gene: TRBV7-8; J gene: TRBJ2-2; CDR3 protein: CASSSRGDTGELFF
CDR3 length: 12; clone size: NA; V gene: TRBV6-1; J gene: TRBJ2-1; CDR3 protein: CASSDFPAEQFF
CDR3 length: 15; clone size: few; V gene: TRBV7-8; J gene: TRBJ2-1; CDR3 protein: CASSLESGTYNEQFF
CDR3 length: 12; clone size: NA; V gene: TRBV9; J gene: TRBJ2-2; CDR3 protein: CASSVAIGELFF
CDR3 length: 13; clone size: NA; V gene: TRBV4-1; J gene: TRBJ2-7; CDR3 protein: CASSQVEGGEQYF
CDR3 length: 15; clone size: NA; V gene: TRBV7-9; J gene: TRBJ2-7; CDR3 protein: CASSLGDYPVYEQYF
CDR3 length: 13; clone size: NA; V gene: TRBV2; J gene: TRBJ1-1; CDR3 protein: CASRGIMNTEAFF
CDR3 length: 16; clone size: once; V gene: TRBV7-9; J gene: TRBJ2-5; CDR3 protein: CASSPVPGRRQETQYF
CDR3 length: 14; clone size: NA; V gene: TRBV30; J gene: TRBJ2-6; CDR3 protein: CAWGPGSGANVLTF
CDR3 length: 15; clone size: NA; V gene: TRBV5-4; J gene: TRBJ1-2; CDR3 protein: CASSNGTGRGHGYTF
CDR3 length: 14; clone size: few; V gene: TRBV2; J gene: TRBJ1-1; CDR3 protein: CASSEASGGRGAFF
CDR3 length: 14; clone size: NA; V gene: TRBV5-1; J gene: TRBJ2-5; CDR3 protein: CASSLQVFQETQYF
CDR3 length: 15; clone size: NA; V gene: TRBV28; J gene: TRBJ2-1; CDR3 protein: CASSFEGGLYNEQFF
CDR3 length: 15; clone size: NA; V gene: TRBV6-5; J gene: TRBJ2-7; CDR3 protein: CASSPPEKASYEQYF
CDR3 length: 13; clone size: NA; V gene: TRBV7-7; J gene: TRBJ2-7; CDR3 protein: CASSPDSSYEQYF
CDR3 length: 16; clone size: NA; V gene: TRBV6-1; J gene: TRBJ2-1; CDR3 protein: CASSDYHPAGHNEQFF
CDR3 length: 17; clone size: NA; V gene: TRBV7-9; J gene: TRBJ1-1; CDR3 protein: CASSPRGMGASRTEAFF
CDR3 length: 16; clone size: NA; V gene: TRBV9; J gene: TRBJ2-1; CDR3 protein: CASSVAQDLPENEQFF
CDR3 length: 16; clone size: few; V gene: TRBV7-9; J gene: TRBJ1-6; CDR3 protein: CASSLDRVAYNSPLHF
CDR3 length: 15; clone size: few; V gene: TRBV15; J gene: TRBJ2-7; CDR3 protein: CATSDGTGGIGEQYF
CDR3 length: 15; clone size: NA; V gene: TRBV5-8; J gene: TRBJ1-3; CDR3 protein: CASSFGRDPGNTIYF
CDR3 length: 14; clone size: NA; V gene: TRBV5-4; J gene: TRBJ2-3; CDR3 protein: CASSLGGGLDTQYF
CDR3 length: 15; clone size: NA; V gene: TRBV5-1; J gene: TRBJ2-3; CDR3 protein: CASSAGTTGADTQYF
CDR3 length: 16; clone size: few; V gene: TRBV7-3; J gene: TRBJ1-2; CDR3 protein: CASSPQPGPANYGYTF
CDR3 length: 15; clone size: NA; V gene: TRBV5-1; J gene: TRBJ2-5; CDR3 protein: CASSLSGGRGETQYF
CDR3 length: 15; clone size: NA; V gene: TRBV5-4; J gene: TRBJ2-1; CDR3 protein: CASSFWGGGYNEQFF
CDR3 length: 17; clone size: NA; V gene: TRBV27; J gene: TRBJ2-7; CDR3 protein: CASSPISTSGSSYEQYF
CDR3 length: 12; clone size: NA; V gene: TRBV6-5; J gene: TRBJ2-1; CDR3 protein: CASSYSHNEQFF
CDR3 length: 14; clone size: NA; V gene: TRBV5-6; J gene: TRBJ2-3; CDR3 protein: CASSRAVSTDTQYF
CDR3 length: 17; clone size: few; V gene: TRBV7-2; J gene: TRBJ2-3; CDR3 protein: CASSLGLAGGPTDTQYF
CDR3 length: 14; clone size: NA; V gene: TRBV30; J gene: TRBJ2-7; CDR3 protein: CAWSWTASSYEQYF
CDR3 length: 15; clone size: NA; V gene: TRBV19; J gene: TRBJ1-5; CDR3 protein: CASTGTGLFNQPQHF
CDR3 length: 16; clone size: NA; V gene: TRBV6-6; J gene: TRBJ2-5; CDR3 protein: CASSRALGEGRETQYF
CDR3 length: 11; clone size: NA; V gene: TRBV29-1; J gene: TRBJ2-7; CDR3 protein: CSVDGGDEQYF
CDR3 length: 15; clone size: NA; V gene: TRBV28; J gene: TRBJ2-1; CDR3 protein: CASRPRQPDYNEQFF
CDR3 length: 16; clone size: NA; V gene: TRBV15; J gene: TRBJ2-1; CDR3 protein: CATSITTGVVDNEQFF
CDR3 length: 12; clone size: NA; V gene: TRBV28; J gene: TRBJ2-3; CDR3 protein: CASSQTVDTQYF
CDR3 length: 15; clone size: NA; V gene: TRBV7-9; J gene: TRBJ2-7; CDR3 protein: CASSSLAGGPDEQYF
CDR3 length: 14; clone size: NA; V gene: TRBV7-9; J gene: TRBJ1-1; CDR3 protein: CASSPPREGTEAFF
CDR3 length: 12; clone size: once; V gene: TRBV19; J gene: TRBJ2-5; CDR3 protein: CASSIGNEGQYF
CDR3 length: 18; clone size: NA; V gene: TRBV19; J gene: TRBJ2-3; CDR3 protein: CASSPGTSGIVITDTQYF
CDR3 length: 14; clone size: NA; V gene: TRBV15; J gene: TRBJ1-1; CDR3 protein: CATSAHPTGPEAFF